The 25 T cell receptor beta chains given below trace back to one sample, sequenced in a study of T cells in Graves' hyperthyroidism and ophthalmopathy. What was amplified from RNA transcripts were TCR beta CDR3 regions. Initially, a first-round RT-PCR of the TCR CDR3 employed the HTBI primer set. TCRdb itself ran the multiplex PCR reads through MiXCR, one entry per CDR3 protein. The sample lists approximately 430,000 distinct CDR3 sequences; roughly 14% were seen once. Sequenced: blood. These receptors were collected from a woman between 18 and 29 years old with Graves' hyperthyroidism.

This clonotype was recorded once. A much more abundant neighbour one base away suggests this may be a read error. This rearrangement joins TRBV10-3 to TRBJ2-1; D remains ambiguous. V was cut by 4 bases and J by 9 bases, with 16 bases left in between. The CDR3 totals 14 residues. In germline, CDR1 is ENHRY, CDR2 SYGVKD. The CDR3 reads CAISVPPSPSEQFF. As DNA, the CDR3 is TGTGCCATCAGTGTTCCACCTTCCCCCAGTGAGCAGTTCTTC.

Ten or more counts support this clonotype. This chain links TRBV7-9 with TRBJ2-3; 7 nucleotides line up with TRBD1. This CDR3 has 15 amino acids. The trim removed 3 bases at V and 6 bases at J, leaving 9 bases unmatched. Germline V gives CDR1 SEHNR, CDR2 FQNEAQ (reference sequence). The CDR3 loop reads CASSLRRQGTDTQYF. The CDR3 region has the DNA TGTGCCAGCAGCTTGCGGCGACAGGGAACCGATACGCAGTATTTT.

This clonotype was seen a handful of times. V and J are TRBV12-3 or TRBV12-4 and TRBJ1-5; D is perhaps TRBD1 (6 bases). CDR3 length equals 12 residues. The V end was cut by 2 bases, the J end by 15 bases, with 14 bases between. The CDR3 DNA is TGTGCCAGCAGTTTAAGGACAGCCACTCGGCATTTT. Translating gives CASSLRTATRHF.

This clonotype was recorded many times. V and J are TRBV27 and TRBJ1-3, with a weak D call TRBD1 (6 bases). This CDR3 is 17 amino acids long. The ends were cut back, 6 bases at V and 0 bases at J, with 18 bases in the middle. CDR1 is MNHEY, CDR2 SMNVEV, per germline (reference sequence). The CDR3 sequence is CASSPIWGGISGNTIYF. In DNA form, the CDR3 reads TGTGCCAGCAGCCCTATATGGGGGGGCATCTCTGGAAACACCATATATTTT.

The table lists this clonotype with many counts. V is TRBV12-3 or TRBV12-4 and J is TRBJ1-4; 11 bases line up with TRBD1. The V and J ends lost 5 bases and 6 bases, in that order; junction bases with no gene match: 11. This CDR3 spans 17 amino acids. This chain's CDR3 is CASSGGTGGGSYEKLFF. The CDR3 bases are TGTGCCAGCAGTGGAGGGACAGGGGGGGGAAGTTATGAAAAACTGTTTTTT.

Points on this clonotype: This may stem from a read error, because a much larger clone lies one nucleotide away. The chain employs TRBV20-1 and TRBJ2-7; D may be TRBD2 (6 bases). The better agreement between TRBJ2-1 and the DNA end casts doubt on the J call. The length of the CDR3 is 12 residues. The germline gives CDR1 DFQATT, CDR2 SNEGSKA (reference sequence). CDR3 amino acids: CSARKDYYEQFF. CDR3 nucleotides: TGCAGTGCTAGAAAGGACTACTACGAGCAGTTCTTC.

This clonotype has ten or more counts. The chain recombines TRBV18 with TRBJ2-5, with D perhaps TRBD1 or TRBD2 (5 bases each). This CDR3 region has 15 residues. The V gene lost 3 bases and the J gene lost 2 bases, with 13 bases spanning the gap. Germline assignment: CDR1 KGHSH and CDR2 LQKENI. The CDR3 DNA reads TGTGCCAGCTCACCGGGCCGGGGCTTTCAAGAGACCCAGTACTTC. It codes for CASSPGRGFQETQYF.

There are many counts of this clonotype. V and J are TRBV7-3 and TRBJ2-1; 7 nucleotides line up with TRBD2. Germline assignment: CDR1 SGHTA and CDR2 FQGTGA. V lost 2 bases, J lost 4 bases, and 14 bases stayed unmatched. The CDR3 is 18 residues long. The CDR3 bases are TGTGCCAGCAGCTTAGCCCCAACGGGAAGCGGGACTTACAATGAGCAGTTCTTC. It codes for CASSLAPTGSGTYNEQFF.

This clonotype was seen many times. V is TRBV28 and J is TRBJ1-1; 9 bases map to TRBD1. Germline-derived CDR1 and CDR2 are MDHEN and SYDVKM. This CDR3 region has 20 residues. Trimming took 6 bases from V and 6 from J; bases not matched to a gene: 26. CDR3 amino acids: CASSPLAPGQGRYREPEAFF. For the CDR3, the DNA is TGTGCCAGCAGCCCACTTGCACCGGGACAGGGACGATATAGGGAACCTGAAGCTTTCTTT. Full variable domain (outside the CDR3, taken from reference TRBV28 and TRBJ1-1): DVKVTQSSRYLVKRTGEKVFLECVQDMDHENMFWYRQDPGLGLRLIYFSYDVKMKEKGDIPEGYSVSREKKERFSLILESASTNQTSMYLCASSPLAPGQGRYREPEAFFGQGTRLTVV.

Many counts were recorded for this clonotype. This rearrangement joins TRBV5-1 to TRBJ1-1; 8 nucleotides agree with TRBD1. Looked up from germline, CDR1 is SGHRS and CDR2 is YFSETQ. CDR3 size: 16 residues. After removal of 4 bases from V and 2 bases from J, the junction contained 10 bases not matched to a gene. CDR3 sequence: CASSPSTGASNTEAFF. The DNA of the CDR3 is TGCGCCAGCAGCCCCTCGACAGGGGCCTCCAACACTGAAGCTTTCTTT.

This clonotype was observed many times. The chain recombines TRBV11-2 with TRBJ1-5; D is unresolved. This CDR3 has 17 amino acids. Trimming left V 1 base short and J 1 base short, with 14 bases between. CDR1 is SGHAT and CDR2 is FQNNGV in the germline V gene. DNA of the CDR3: TGTGCCAGCAGCTTAGCAACCTACCAGGCAAGCAATCAGCCCCAGCATTTT. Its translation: CASSLATYQASNQPQHF. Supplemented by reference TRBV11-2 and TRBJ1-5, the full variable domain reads EAGVAQSPRYKIIEKRQSVAFWCNPISGHATLYWYQQILGQGPKLLIQFQNNGVVDDSQLPKDRFSAERLKGVDSTLKIQPAKLEDSAVYLCASSLATYQASNQPQHFGDGTRLSIL.

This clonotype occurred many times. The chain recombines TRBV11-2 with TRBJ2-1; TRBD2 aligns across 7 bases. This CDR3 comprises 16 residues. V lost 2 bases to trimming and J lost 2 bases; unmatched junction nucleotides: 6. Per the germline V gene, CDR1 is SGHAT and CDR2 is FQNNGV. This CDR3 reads CASSLLAGATYNEQFF. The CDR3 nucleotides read TGTGCCAGCAGCTTACTGGCGGGAGCGACCTACAATGAGCAGTTCTTC. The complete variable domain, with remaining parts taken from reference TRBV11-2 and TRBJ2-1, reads EAGVAQSPRYKIIEKRQSVAFWCNPISGHATLYWYQQILGQGPKLLIQFQNNGVVDDSQLPKDRFSAERLKGVDSTLKIQPAKLEDSAVYLCASSLLAGATYNEQFFGPGTRLTVL.

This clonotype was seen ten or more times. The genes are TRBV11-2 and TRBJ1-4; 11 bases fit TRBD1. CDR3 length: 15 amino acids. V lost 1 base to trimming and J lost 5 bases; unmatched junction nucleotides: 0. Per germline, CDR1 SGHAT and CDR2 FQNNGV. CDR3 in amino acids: CASSLGTGGNEKLFF. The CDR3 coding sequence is TGTGCCAGCAGCTTAGGGACAGGGGGCAATGAAAAACTGTTTTTT.

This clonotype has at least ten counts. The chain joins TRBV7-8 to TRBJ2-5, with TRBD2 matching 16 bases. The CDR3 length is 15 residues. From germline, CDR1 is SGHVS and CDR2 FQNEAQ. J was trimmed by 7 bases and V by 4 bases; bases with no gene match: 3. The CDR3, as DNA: TGTGCCAGCAGCTGGGGACTAGCGGGGGGGGGGACCCAGTACTTC. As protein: CASSWGLAGGGTQYF.

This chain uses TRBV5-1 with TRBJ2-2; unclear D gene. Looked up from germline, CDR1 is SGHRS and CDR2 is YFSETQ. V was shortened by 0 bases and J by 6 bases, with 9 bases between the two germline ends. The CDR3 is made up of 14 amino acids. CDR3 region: CASSLEPGPGELFF. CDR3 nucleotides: TGCGCCAGCAGCTTGGAGCCAGGTCCCGGGGAGCTGTTTTTT.

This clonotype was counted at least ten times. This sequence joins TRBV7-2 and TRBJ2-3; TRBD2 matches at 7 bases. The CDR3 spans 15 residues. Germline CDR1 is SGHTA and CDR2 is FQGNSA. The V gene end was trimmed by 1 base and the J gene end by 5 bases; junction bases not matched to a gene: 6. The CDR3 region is CASSLDGGSGDTQYF. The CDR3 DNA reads TGTGCCAGCAGCTTAGATGGCGGGAGCGGAGATACGCAGTATTTT.

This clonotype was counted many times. The CDR3 loop reads CASSLITQGTSYEQYF. CDR3 coding DNA: TGTGCCAGCAGTTTAATCACCCAAGGGACGTCCTACGAGCAGTACTTC. The V call is TRBV28, the J call TRBJ2-7, with D perhaps assigned TRBD1 or TRBD2 (5 bases each). Germline V gene sequence: CDR1 MDHEN, CDR2 SYDVKM. The CDR3 contains 16 residues. V lost 2 bases and J lost 1, with 15 bases in between.

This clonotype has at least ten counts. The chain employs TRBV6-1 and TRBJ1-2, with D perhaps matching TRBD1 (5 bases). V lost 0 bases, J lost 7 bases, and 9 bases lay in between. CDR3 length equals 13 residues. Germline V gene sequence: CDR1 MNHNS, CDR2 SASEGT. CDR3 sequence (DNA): TGTGCCAGCAGTGAAGCGTTGCAGGGTGGCTACACCTTC. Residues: CASSEALQGGYTF.

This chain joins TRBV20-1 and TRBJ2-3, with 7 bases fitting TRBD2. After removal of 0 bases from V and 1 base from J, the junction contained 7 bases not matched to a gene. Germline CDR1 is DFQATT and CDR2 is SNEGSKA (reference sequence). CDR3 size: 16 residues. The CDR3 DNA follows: TGCAGTGCTAGAGATCCTGGACTAGGGGGCACAGATACGCAGTATTTT. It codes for CSARDPGLGGTDTQYF.

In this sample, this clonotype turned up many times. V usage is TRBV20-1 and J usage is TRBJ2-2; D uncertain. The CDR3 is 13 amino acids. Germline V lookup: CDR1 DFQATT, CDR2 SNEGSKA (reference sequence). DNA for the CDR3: TGCGGAGCCAGATCATTTGTCGGCGGGGAGCTGTTTTTT. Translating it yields CGARSFVGGELFF.

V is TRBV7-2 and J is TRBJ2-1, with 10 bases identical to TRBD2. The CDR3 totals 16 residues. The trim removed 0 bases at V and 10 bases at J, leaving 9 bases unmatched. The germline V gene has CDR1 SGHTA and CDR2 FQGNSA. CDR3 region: CASSLALSSGGFEQFF. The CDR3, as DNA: TGTGCCAGCAGCTTAGCCCTGTCTAGCGGGGGATTCGAGCAGTTCTTC. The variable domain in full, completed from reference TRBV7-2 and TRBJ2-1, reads GAGVSQSPSNKVTEKGKDVELRCDPISGHTALYWYRQSLGQGLEFLIYFQGNSAPDKSGLPSDRFSAERTGGSVSTLTIQRTQQEDSAVYLCASSLALSSGGFEQFFGPGTRLTVL.

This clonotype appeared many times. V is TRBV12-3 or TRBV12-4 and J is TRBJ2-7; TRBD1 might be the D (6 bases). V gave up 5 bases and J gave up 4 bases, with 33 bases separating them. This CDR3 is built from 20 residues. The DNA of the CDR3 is TGTGCCAGCAGTCCGACCTTGGACAGCTCGTTAGATACTTGGGGATACGAGCAGTACTTC. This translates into CASSPTLDSSLDTWGYEQYF.

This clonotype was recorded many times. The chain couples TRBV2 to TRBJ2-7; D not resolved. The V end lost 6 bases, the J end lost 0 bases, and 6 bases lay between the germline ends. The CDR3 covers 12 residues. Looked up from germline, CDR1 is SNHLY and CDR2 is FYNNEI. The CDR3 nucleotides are TGTGCCAGCAGGGACGACTCCTACGAGCAGTACTTC. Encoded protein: CASRDDSYEQYF.

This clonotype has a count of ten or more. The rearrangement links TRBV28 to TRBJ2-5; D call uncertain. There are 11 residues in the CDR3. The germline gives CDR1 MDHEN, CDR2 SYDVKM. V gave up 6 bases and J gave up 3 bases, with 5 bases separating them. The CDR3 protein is CASRLEETQYF. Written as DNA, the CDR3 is TGTGCCAGCAGACTCGAAGAGACCCAGTACTTC.

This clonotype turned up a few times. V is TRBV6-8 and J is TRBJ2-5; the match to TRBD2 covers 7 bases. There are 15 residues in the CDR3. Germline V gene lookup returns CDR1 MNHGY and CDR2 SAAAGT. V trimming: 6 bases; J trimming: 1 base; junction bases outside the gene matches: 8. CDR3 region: CASRPEAGTQETQYF. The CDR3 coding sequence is TGTGCCAGCAGGCCCGAAGCGGGGACCCAAGAGACCCAGTACTTC.